Listed below are T cell receptor beta chains from one sample, sequenced in a study of cytomegalovirus exposure and HLA in healthy donors. Sequencing used immunoSEQ multiplex PCR; TCRdb keeps in-frame clones, though not all of them. The data contain some 160,000 clones, approximately 80% of them seen just once; the ten biggest clones take up 1.5% to 2%. Input material: PBMCs. Receptors originate from a woman between 40 and 50 years old in good health and CMV-seronegative. Both conserved end residues are part of each CDR3. Each record gives: J gene, clone size, D gene, V gene, CDR3 protein, CDR3 DNA. A D gene is named only where the DNA matches it firmly. Clone size is shown for a subset of rows, as once, few, many or a class of expanded clone.

J gene: TRBJ1-4
clone size: .
D gene: .
V gene: TRBV15
CDR3 protein: CATSRDVAATNEKLFF
CDR3 DNA: TGTGCCACCAGCAGAGACGTGGCAGCAACTAATGAAAAACTGTTTTTT

J gene: TRBJ2-7
clone size: .
D gene: .
V gene: TRBV2
CDR3 protein: CASYSYEQYF
CDR3 DNA: TGTGCCAGCTATTCTTACGAGCAGTACTTC

J gene: TRBJ1-5
clone size: .
D gene: .
V gene: TRBV19
CDR3 protein: CASHTSGIAPQHF
CDR3 DNA: TGTGCCAGCCACACCTCAGGGATCGCGCCCCAGCATTTT

J gene: TRBJ2-7
clone size: .
D gene: .
V gene: TRBV19
CDR3 protein: CASRDVGGYEQYF
CDR3 DNA: TGTGCCAGCCGGGATGTTGGGGGGTACGAGCAGTACTTC

J gene: TRBJ2-1
clone size: .
D gene: TRBD2
V gene: TRBV2
CDR3 protein: CASRLLAGSLGEQFF
CDR3 DNA: TGTGCCAGCAGGTTACTAGCGGGATCCCTAGGGGAGCAGTTCTTC

J gene: TRBJ2-1
clone size: .
D gene: .
V gene: TRBV2
CDR3 protein: CASTESAGIHEQFF
CDR3 DNA: TGTGCCAGCACAGAATCTGCAGGGATACATGAGCAGTTCTTC

J gene: TRBJ2-7
clone size: .
D gene: TRBD1
V gene: TRBV19
CDR3 protein: CATGQGAGLEQYF
CDR3 DNA: TGTGCCACTGGACAGGGGGCCGGTTTGGAGCAGTACTTC

J gene: TRBJ1-6
clone size: .
D gene: TRBD1
V gene: TRBV9
CDR3 protein: CASSGGAGGYNSPLHF
CDR3 DNA: TGTGCCAGCAGCGGGGGAGCAGGGGGCTATAATTCACCCCTCCACTTT

J gene: TRBJ1-6
clone size: .
D gene: .
V gene: TRBV10-3
CDR3 protein: CAIRETKTGSSYNSPLHF
CDR3 DNA: TGTGCCATCAGGGAGACCAAAACAGGGAGCTCCTATAATTCACCCCTCCACTTT

J gene: TRBJ1-5
clone size: few
D gene: .
V gene: TRBV28
CDR3 protein: CASTPHWGGNQPQHF
CDR3 DNA: TGTGCCAGCACCCCTCATTGGGGGGGCAATCAGCCCCAGCATTTT

J gene: TRBJ2-1
clone size: .
D gene: TRBD2
V gene: TRBV6-4
CDR3 protein: CASSDSLAGDYNEQFF
CDR3 DNA: TGTGCCAGCAGTGACTCCTTAGCGGGAGATTACAATGAGCAGTTCTTC

J gene: TRBJ2-7
clone size: .
D gene: .
V gene: TRBV5-1
CDR3 protein: CASSPDIDRQYF
CDR3 DNA: TGCGCCAGCAGCCCGGACATAGATCGGCAGTACTTC

J gene: TRBJ2-2
clone size: .
D gene: TRBD2
V gene: TRBV5-1
CDR3 protein: CASSLIPRAGGNTGELFF
CDR3 DNA: TGCGCCAGCAGCTTGATCCCTAGAGCGGGGGGAAACACCGGGGAGCTGTTTTTT

J gene: TRBJ1-1
clone size: .
D gene: .
V gene: TRBV21-1
CDR3 protein: CASSPPEGREAFF
CDR3 DNA: TGTGCCAGCAGCCCACCGGAGGGGCGCGAAGCTTTCTTT

J gene: TRBJ1-1
clone size: .
D gene: .
V gene: TRBV27
CDR3 protein: CASSGWLMNTEAFF
CDR3 DNA: TGTGCCAGCTCGGGGTGGCTCATGAACACTGAAGCTTTCTTT

J gene: TRBJ2-2
clone size: few
D gene: TRBD2
V gene: TRBV2
CDR3 protein: CASRPTSAGELFF
CDR3 DNA: TGTGCCAGCAGACCTACTAGCGCCGGGGAGCTGTTTTTT

J gene: TRBJ1-5
clone size: .
D gene: .
V gene: TRBV10-3
CDR3 protein: CAIAQGITDQPQHF
CDR3 DNA: TGTGCCATCGCACAGGGTATTACGGATCAGCCCCAGCATTTT

J gene: TRBJ1-5
clone size: .
D gene: TRBD1
V gene: TRBV27
CDR3 protein: CASPAPGQISNQPQHF
CDR3 DNA: TGTGCCAGCCCAGCCCCGGGACAGATATCTAATCAGCCCCAGCATTTT

J gene: TRBJ1-2
clone size: .
D gene: TRBD1
V gene: TRBV9
CDR3 protein: CASSVAFPTDRENGYTF
CDR3 DNA: TGTGCCAGCAGCGTAGCTTTCCCTACGGACAGGGAGAATGGCTACACCTTC

J gene: TRBJ1-1
clone size: once
D gene: .
V gene: TRBV11-3
CDR3 protein: CASSLALDSEAFF
CDR3 DNA: TGTGCCAGCAGCTTAGCCCTGGACAGTGAAGCTTTCTTT

J gene: TRBJ2-7
clone size: .
D gene: .
V gene: TRBV11-2
CDR3 protein: CASSLSFVGGQYF
CDR3 DNA: TGTGCCAGCAGCTTAAGTTTCGTAGGCGGGCAGTACTTC

J gene: TRBJ2-4
clone size: .
D gene: TRBD2
V gene: TRBV14
CDR3 protein: CASSQGLAVGYIQYF
CDR3 DNA: TGTGCCAGCAGCCAAGGACTAGCGGTGGGGTACATTCAGTACTTC

J gene: TRBJ2-5
clone size: .
D gene: TRBD2
V gene: TRBV9
CDR3 protein: CASSVGTSGSWETQYF
CDR3 DNA: TGTGCCAGCAGCGTCGGGACTAGCGGGAGTTGGGAGACCCAGTACTTC

J gene: TRBJ1-4
clone size: .
D gene: .
V gene: TRBV19
CDR3 protein: CASSRLLVTNEKLFF
CDR3 DNA: TGTGCCAGTAGTCGTCTTCTAGTCACTAATGAAAAACTGTTTTTT

J gene: TRBJ2-2
clone size: once
D gene: TRBD1
V gene: TRBV5-1
CDR3 protein: CASRETGDTGELFF
CDR3 DNA: TGCGCCAGCAGGGAGACAGGGGACACCGGGGAGCTGTTTTTT

J gene: TRBJ1-1
clone size: .
D gene: TRBD1
V gene: TRBV11-2
CDR3 protein: CASSTLYDRGGTEAFF
CDR3 DNA: TGTGCCAGCAGTACACTCTATGACAGGGGAGGGACTGAAGCTTTCTTT

J gene: TRBJ2-5
clone size: .
D gene: .
V gene: TRBV7-2
CDR3 protein: CASSLLQETQYF
CDR3 DNA: TGTGCCAGCTCCCTCCTCCAAGAGACCCAGTACTTC

J gene: TRBJ2-3
clone size: .
D gene: .
V gene: TRBV5-1
CDR3 protein: CASSLVGASTDTQYF
CDR3 DNA: TGCGCCAGCAGCTTGGTGGGGGCAAGCACAGATACGCAGTATTTT

J gene: TRBJ2-1
clone size: .
D gene: .
V gene: TRBV18
CDR3 protein: CASSPGYRGGNEQFF
CDR3 DNA: TGTGCCAGCTCACCCGGTTATAGGGGTGGCAATGAGCAGTTCTTC

J gene: TRBJ2-1
clone size: .
D gene: TRBD2
V gene: TRBV30
CDR3 protein: CAWSSKTSGIYEQFF
CDR3 DNA: TGTGCCTGGAGTTCGAAGACTAGCGGGATCTATGAGCAGTTCTTC

J gene: TRBJ2-7
clone size: .
D gene: TRBD1
V gene: TRBV5-4
CDR3 protein: CASSFKPGTGDYEQYF
CDR3 DNA: TGTGCCAGCAGCTTCAAACCCGGGACAGGGGACTACGAGCAGTACTTC

J gene: TRBJ2-4
clone size: .
D gene: .
V gene: TRBV27
CDR3 protein: CASSLRGGGNIQYF
CDR3 DNA: TGTGCCAGCAGTTTAAGGGGAGGGGGAAACATTCAGTACTTC

J gene: TRBJ2-7
clone size: .
D gene: TRBD1
V gene: TRBV11-2
CDR3 protein: CASSSYGTGTYEQYF
CDR3 DNA: TGTGCCAGCAGCTCCTACGGGACAGGAACCTACGAGCAGTACTTC

J gene: TRBJ1-1
clone size: few
D gene: .
V gene: TRBV7-9
CDR3 protein: CASSSARVAFF
CDR3 DNA: TGTGCCAGCAGCAGCGCACGCGTAGCTTTCTTT

J gene: TRBJ2-3
clone size: .
D gene: .
V gene: TRBV2
CDR3 protein: CASSDTGTDTQYF
CDR3 DNA: TGTGCCAGCAGTGATACAGGCACAGATACGCAGTATTTT

J gene: TRBJ1-1
clone size: few
D gene: .
V gene: TRBV27
CDR3 protein: CASSLRGRLTEAFF
CDR3 DNA: TGTGCCAGCAGTTTAAGGGGCCGCTTAACTGAAGCTTTCTTT

J gene: TRBJ2-7
clone size: few
D gene: TRBD2
V gene: TRBV13
CDR3 protein: CASSSNLADVPPYEQYF
CDR3 DNA: TGTGCCAGCAGCTCGAACCTAGCGGACGTACCCCCCTACGAGCAGTACTTC

J gene: TRBJ1-1
clone size: .
D gene: .
V gene: TRBV7-9
CDR3 protein: CASSAAGGASEAFF
CDR3 DNA: TGTGCCAGCAGCGCCGCCGGGGGGGCTAGTGAAGCTTTCTTT

J gene: TRBJ1-4
clone size: .
D gene: .
V gene: TRBV6-1
CDR3 protein: CASRLSSGTNEKLFF
CDR3 DNA: TGTGCCAGCAGACTTTCGTCGGGGACTAATGAAAAACTGTTTTTT

J gene: TRBJ2-1
clone size: .
D gene: TRBD2
V gene: TRBV9
CDR3 protein: CASSFRTSGRSSYNEQFF
CDR3 DNA: TGTGCCAGCAGCTTTAGGACTAGCGGAAGGAGCTCCTACAATGAGCAGTTCTTC

J gene: TRBJ1-5
clone size: few
D gene: .
V gene: TRBV28
CDR3 protein: CASSPGTNQPQHF
CDR3 DNA: TGTGCCAGCAGCCCCGGGACTAATCAGCCCCAGCATTTT

J gene: TRBJ1-5
clone size: .
D gene: .
V gene: TRBV6-6
CDR3 protein: CASRHDINQPQHF
CDR3 DNA: TGTGCCAGCAGACACGACATAAATCAGCCCCAGCATTTT

J gene: TRBJ2-1
clone size: .
D gene: TRBD1
V gene: TRBV2
CDR3 protein: CASSGTRGQGRYNEQFF
CDR3 DNA: TGTGCCAGCAGTGGTACCCGCGGACAGGGAAGGTACAATGAGCAGTTCTTC

J gene: TRBJ2-7
clone size: .
D gene: .
V gene: TRBV10-3
CDR3 protein: CAISDPTGTYEQYF
CDR3 DNA: TGTGCCATCAGTGATCCTACTGGTACCTACGAGCAGTACTTC

J gene: TRBJ1-4
clone size: .
D gene: .
V gene: TRBV18
CDR3 protein: CASSPYPGAEKLFF
CDR3 DNA: TGTGCCAGCTCACCCTACCCAGGGGCTGAAAAACTGTTTTTT

J gene: TRBJ2-3
clone size: .
D gene: TRBD2
V gene: TRBV28
CDR3 protein: CASSPAGGPADTQYF
CDR3 DNA: TGTGCCAGCAGTCCCGCGGGGGGCCCAGCAGATACGCAGTATTTT

J gene: TRBJ2-1
clone size: .
D gene: TRBD1
V gene: TRBV19
CDR3 protein: CASSIYGTAVSNEQFF
CDR3 DNA: TGTGCCAGTAGTATATATGGGACAGCGGTCTCCAATGAGCAGTTCTTC

J gene: TRBJ1-2
clone size: .
D gene: .
V gene: TRBV9
CDR3 protein: CASSATGPSYGYTF
CDR3 DNA: TGTGCCAGCAGCGCGACAGGTCCCAGCTATGGCTACACCTTC

J gene: TRBJ1-2
clone size: .
D gene: .
V gene: TRBV5-1
CDR3 protein: CASSLAVGGENYGYTF
CDR3 DNA: TGCGCCAGCAGCTTGGCCGTCGGGGGAGAAAACTATGGCTACACCTTC

J gene: TRBJ1-1
clone size: .
D gene: TRBD1
V gene: TRBV28
CDR3 protein: CASSPPGQGGTEAFF
CDR3 DNA: TGTGCCAGCAGTCCCCCGGGACAGGGGGGAACTGAAGCTTTCTTT

J gene: TRBJ1-5
clone size: .
D gene: .
V gene: TRBV30
CDR3 protein: CAWSVGRNQPQHF
CDR3 DNA: TGTGCCTGGAGTGTGGGGCGCAATCAGCCCCAGCATTTT

J gene: TRBJ1-5
clone size: few
D gene: .
V gene: TRBV5-6
CDR3 protein: CASSLEGGGGQPQHF
CDR3 DNA: TGTGCCAGCAGCTTGGAGGGGGGGGGTGGTCAGCCCCAGCATTTT

J gene: TRBJ1-2
clone size: .
D gene: .
V gene: TRBV15
CDR3 protein: CATSRDGGTYGYTF
CDR3 DNA: TGTGCCACCAGCAGAGATGGGGGGACCTATGGCTACACCTTC

J gene: TRBJ1-1
clone size: few
D gene: .
V gene: TRBV5-1
CDR3 protein: CASRNYGNTEAFF
CDR3 DNA: TGCGCCAGCAGAAATTACGGGAACACTGAAGCTTTCTTT

J gene: TRBJ1-2
clone size: few
D gene: .
V gene: TRBV6-5
CDR3 protein: CASSYDTSNYGYTF
CDR3 DNA: TGTGCCAGCAGTTATGACACCTCTAACTATGGCTACACCTTC

J gene: TRBJ2-4
clone size: .
D gene: .
V gene: TRBV18
CDR3 protein: CASSPRRVQNIQYF
CDR3 DNA: TGTGCCAGCTCACCACGGAGGGTTCAAAACATTCAGTACTTC

J gene: TRBJ1-1
clone size: .
D gene: .
V gene: TRBV2
CDR3 protein: CASNVGWSAFF
CDR3 DNA: TGTGCCAGCAACGTCGGGTGGTCAGCTTTCTTT